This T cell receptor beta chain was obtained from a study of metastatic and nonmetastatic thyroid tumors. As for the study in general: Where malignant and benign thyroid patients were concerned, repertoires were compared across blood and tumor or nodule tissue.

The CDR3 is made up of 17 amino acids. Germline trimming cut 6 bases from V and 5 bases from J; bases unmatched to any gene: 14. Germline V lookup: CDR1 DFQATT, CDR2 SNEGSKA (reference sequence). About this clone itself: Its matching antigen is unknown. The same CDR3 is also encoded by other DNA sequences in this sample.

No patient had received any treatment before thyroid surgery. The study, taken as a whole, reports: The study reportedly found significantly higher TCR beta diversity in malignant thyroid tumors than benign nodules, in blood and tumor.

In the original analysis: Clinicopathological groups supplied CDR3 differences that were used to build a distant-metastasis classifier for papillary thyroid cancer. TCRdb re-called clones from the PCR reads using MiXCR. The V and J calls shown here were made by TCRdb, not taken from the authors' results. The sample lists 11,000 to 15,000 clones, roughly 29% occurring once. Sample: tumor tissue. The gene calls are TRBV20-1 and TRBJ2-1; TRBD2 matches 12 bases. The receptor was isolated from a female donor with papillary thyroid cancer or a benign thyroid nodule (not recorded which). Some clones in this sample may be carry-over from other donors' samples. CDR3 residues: CSALTSGGGGVHNEQFF. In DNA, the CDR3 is TGCAGTGCCCTGACTAGCGGGGGTGGCGGGGTACACAATGAGCAGTTCTTC.